This is a list of T cell receptor beta chains from one sample in a study of T cell changes during pregnancy in multiple sclerosis. Here immunoSEQ multiplex PCR was the method, and the copy in TCRdb shows in-frame clones only, minus some. The top ten clones hold roughly 1.9% of a sample with around 70,000 clones, 92% of them seen once. The sample consisted of peripheral blood, taken in the second trimester of pregnancy. Receptors were obtained from a female donor with multiple sclerosis, enrolled in a pregnancy study. The CDR3 runs from the conserved cysteine through the conserved F or W. The D gene is left open where the match is weak. Part of the rows lack a size; the others show once, few, many or a class for expanded clones.

V	J	D	size	DNA	CDR3
TRBV5-1	TRBJ2-1	NA	once	TGCGCCAGCAGCTTGGCACAGAGGCAGTTCTTC	CASSLAQRQFF
TRBV19	TRBJ2-1	TRBD1	NA	TGTGCCAGTAGTAAGGGCCAGGGGGCTTGGGATGAGCAGTTCTTC	CASSKGQGAWDEQFF
TRBV7-2	TRBJ2-1	NA	NA	TGTGCCAGCAGTCAACGCCGGGGGAAGTCCTACAATGAGCAGTTCTTC	CASSQRRGKSYNEQFF
TRBV11-3	TRBJ1-1	TRBD1	few	TGTGCCAGCAGCTCCTCGACAGGGTTAAGGACTGAAGCTTTCTTT	CASSSSTGLRTEAFF
TRBV9	TRBJ2-1	NA	NA	TGTGCCAGCAGCGTAGGGACAGACTACAATGAGCAGTTCTTC	CASSVGTDYNEQFF
TRBV2	TRBJ2-7	NA	NA	TGTGCCAGCAGTGACTCGGGTTACGAGCAGTACTTC	CASSDSGYEQYF
TRBV18	TRBJ2-3	NA	NA	TGTGCCAGCTCACCAGCAGACAGGAGCGTTGGTGCAGATACGCAGTATTTT	CASSPADRSVGADTQYF
TRBV5-1	TRBJ1-6	NA	NA	TGCGCCAGCAGCTTGGGACAGCCTAATTCACCCCTCCACTTT	CASSLGQPNSPLHF
TRBV7-6	TRBJ1-6	TRBD1	many	TGTGCCAGCAGCTACACGACAGGGGAGAACTCACCCCTCCACTTT	CASSYTTGENSPLHF
TRBV4-1	TRBJ2-1	TRBD2	NA	TGCGCCAGCAGCCAACCAGGACTAGCGGGAGCTAATGAGCAGTTCTTC	CASSQPGLAGANEQFF
TRBV5-6	TRBJ2-7	TRBD1	NA	TGTGCCAGCAGCTCCCGACAGGGGGTCCTTTTCTACGAGCAGTACTTC	CASSSRQGVLFYEQYF
TRBV10-3	TRBJ2-1	TRBD2	few	TGTGCCATCAGAGAGGAGCGGGAGGGTTACAATGAGCAGTTCTTC	CAIREEREGYNEQFF
TRBV4-3	TRBJ2-7	NA	NA	TGCGCCAGCAGCCAAGTTGGGGCGGGGGAGCAGTACTTC	CASSQVGAGEQYF
TRBV7-2	TRBJ2-1	NA	NA	TGTGCCAGCTCAGGGGGGAGATGGACGGTAGATGAGCAGTTCTTC	CASSGGRWTVDEQFF
TRBV6-1	TRBJ1-3	NA	NA	TGTGCCAGCAGTGGATACGACAGTCGCTCTGGAAACACCATATATTTT	CASSGYDSRSGNTIYF
TRBV11-3	TRBJ1-6	NA	few	TGTGCCAGCAGCTTCCTTGACACTTCACCCCTCCACTTT	CASSFLDTSPLHF
TRBV19	TRBJ2-5	TRBD2	NA	TGTGCCAGTAGTATTCAGGTGGAGCTAGCGGGAGGAGAGACCCAGTACTTC	CASSIQVELAGGETQYF
TRBV6-1	TRBJ1-2	NA	NA	TGTGCCAGCAGGGGAGGGACCTCTGATTCCTATGGCTACACCTTC	CASRGGTSDSYGYTF
TRBV9	TRBJ2-7	TRBD2	NA	TGTGCCAGCAGCGTAGGGGGGAGGGAGCCACTTGACGAGCAGTACTTC	CASSVGGREPLDEQYF
TRBV6-1	TRBJ2-7	NA	NA	TGTGCCAGCAGTGAAGAGGGGTGGACGAGCTCCTACGAGCAGTACTTC	CASSEEGWTSSYEQYF
TRBV5-6	TRBJ1-3	NA	NA	TGTGCCAGCAGCTCCCATGGAAACACCATATATTTT	CASSSHGNTIYF
TRBV25-1	TRBJ2-7	NA	NA	TGTGCCAGCAGCGACTACTACGAGCAGTACTTC	CASSDYYEQYF
TRBV6-6	TRBJ2-7	TRBD2	NA	TGTGCCAGCCTCAGACTAGCGGGAGACGAGCAGTACTTC	CASLRLAGDEQYF
TRBV28	TRBJ2-1	TRBD2	NA	TGTGCCAGCGCGGGGGACAATGAGCAGTTCTTC	CASAGDNEQFF
TRBV5-1	TRBJ2-2	NA	NA	TGCGCCAGCAGCTTGGTACCAGGGGCCGGGGAGCTGTTTTTT	CASSLVPGAGELFF
TRBV7-9	TRBJ2-7	NA	NA	TGTGCCAGCAGCTTTACAGGGTCGAACGAGCAGTACTTC	CASSFTGSNEQYF
TRBV30	TRBJ1-3	TRBD1	NA	TGTGCCTGGAGGGGGACAGTCTCTGGAAACACCATATATTTT	CAWRGTVSGNTIYF
TRBV6-1	TRBJ1-5	TRBD1	NA	TGTGCCAGCAGTCCGGACAGGGGGCTCAATCAGCCCCAGCATTTT	CASSPDRGLNQPQHF
TRBV30	TRBJ2-1	TRBD2	NA	TGTGCCTGGGAGCGGGGGATCTACAATGAGCAGTTCTTC	CAWERGIYNEQFF
TRBV5-1	TRBJ2-7	TRBD2	NA	TGCGCCAGCAGCTTGGGAGGGACTAGCGGAGAGCAGTACTTC	CASSLGGTSGEQYF
TRBV6-5	TRBJ1-6	NA	NA	TGTGCCAGCAGTGGTCAGAGGAATTCACCCCTCCACTTT	CASSGQRNSPLHF
TRBV27	TRBJ1-5	TRBD1	NA	TGTGCCAGCAGGCCGACAGGGGGCTATCAGCCCCAGCATTTT	CASRPTGGYQPQHF
TRBV30	TRBJ1-3	TRBD1	once	TGTGCCTGGAGGGAACCGACAGGGTCTTTCGGAAACACCATATATTTT	CAWREPTGSFGNTIYF
TRBV5-1	TRBJ1-1	NA	NA	TGCGCCAGCAGCTTAAATCGACGGACTATGAACACTGAAGCTTTCTTT	CASSLNRRTMNTEAFF
TRBV19	TRBJ1-5	TRBD1	NA	TGTGCCAGTAGCGACAGGGCTAGCAATCAGCCCCAGCATTTT	CASSDRASNQPQHF
TRBV7-2	TRBJ2-7	NA	NA	TGTGCCAGCAGCTTAGTCGGTATCTACGAGCAGTACTTC	CASSLVGIYEQYF
TRBV7-6	TRBJ2-3	NA	NA	TGTGCCAGCAGCTTAGCGGGGGCGGGCACAGATACGCAGTATTTT	CASSLAGAGTDTQYF
TRBV9	TRBJ2-3	TRBD2	once	TGTGCCAGCAGCGTAGGGAGCGGGAGTCCAGATACGCAGTATTTT	CASSVGSGSPDTQYF
TRBV11-1	TRBJ2-5	NA	NA	TGTGCCAGCAGCTTTTACAGCCAAGAGACCCAGTACTTC	CASSFYSQETQYF
TRBV19	TRBJ2-7	NA	NA	TGTGCCAGTAGTATAGCTGTCGAGGGCTACGAGCAGTACTTC	CASSIAVEGYEQYF
TRBV15	TRBJ1-5	NA	NA	TGTGCCACCAGCAGAGATAGAAAGCCGGGGGTTCAGCCCCAGCATTTT	CATSRDRKPGVQPQHF
TRBV2	TRBJ2-1	TRBD2	once	TGTGCCAGCAGGTTAGAGACTAGCGGCAACAATGAGCAGTTCTTC	CASRLETSGNNEQFF
TRBV28	TRBJ2-7	TRBD2	NA	TGTGCCAGCAGAGCCGGGACTAGCGGTCCATCCTACGAGCAGTACTTC	CASRAGTSGPSYEQYF
TRBV7-2	TRBJ2-7	TRBD1	NA	TGTGCCAGCATCCCCGGTGGGACAGGGGGTTACGAGCAGTACTTC	CASIPGGTGGYEQYF
TRBV7-9	TRBJ1-1	NA	NA	TGTGCCAGCAGCCCTAGGGGGAAATGGACTGAAGCTTTCTTT	CASSPRGKWTEAFF
TRBV6-6	TRBJ2-1	NA	NA	TGTGCCAGCAGTTACGGCGAGCAGTTCTTC	CASSYGEQFF
TRBV7-8	TRBJ2-3	TRBD2	NA	TGTGCCAGCAGCCCCCATCGGACTAGCGGGGCGACAGATACGCAGTATTTT	CASSPHRTSGATDTQYF
TRBV9	TRBJ2-7	TRBD1	NA	TGTGCCAGCAGCGTAGGGGGGACAGGTACCTACGAGCAGTACTTC	CASSVGGTGTYEQYF
TRBV9	TRBJ2-7	NA	NA	TGTGCCAGCAGCGTAGAAATCTGGACTACGACCTACGAGCAGTACTTC	CASSVEIWTTTYEQYF
TRBV9	TRBJ2-5	NA	once	TGTGCCAGCAGCGTAGTATACCGGGACTCACAAGAGACCCAGTACTTC	CASSVVYRDSQETQYF